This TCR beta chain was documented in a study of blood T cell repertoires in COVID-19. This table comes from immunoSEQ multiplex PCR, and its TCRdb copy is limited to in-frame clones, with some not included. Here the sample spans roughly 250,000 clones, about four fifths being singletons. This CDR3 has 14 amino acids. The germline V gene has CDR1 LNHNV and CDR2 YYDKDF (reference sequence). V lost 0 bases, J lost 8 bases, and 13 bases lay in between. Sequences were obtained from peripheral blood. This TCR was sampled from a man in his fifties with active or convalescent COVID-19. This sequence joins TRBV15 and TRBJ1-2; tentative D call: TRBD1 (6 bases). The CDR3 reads CATSREQGYGGYTF. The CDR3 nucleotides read TGTGCCACCAGCAGAGAACAGGGTTACGGGGGCTACACCTTC.